This entry concerns a single T cell receptor beta chain. This record comes from a study of control samples from healthy donors and cancer patients. The repertoire was sequenced with immunoSEQ multiplex PCR; TCRdb's copy has only in-frame clones and lacks some. This sample yields roughly 90,000 clones, of which around 82% are seen a single time; around 10% belongs to the top ten. The CDR3 runs 14 residues. Trimming took off 5 bases at V and 3 bases at J, with 14 bases between the two ends. Per germline, CDR1 SGHAT and CDR2 FQNNGV. The chain employs TRBV11-2 and TRBJ2-7, with D possibly called TRBD1 or TRBD2 (5 bases each). The sequenced sample was blood. This clonotype was obtained from a woman aged 55-70 years in good health. DNA for the CDR3: TGTGCCAGCAGCATTGGGACGGAGATCTACGAGCAGTACTTC. Its translation is CASSIGTEIYEQYF.